Listed below are T cell receptor beta chains from one sample, sequenced in a study of cytomegalovirus exposure and HLA in healthy donors. Produced via immunoSEQ multiplex PCR; TCRdb's table is partial and in-frame only. The table includes roughly 160,000 clones, about 68% detected once. What was sequenced was PBMCs. These receptors were taken from a female donor in good health and CMV-seronegative. The CDR3 runs from the conserved cysteine through the conserved F or W. The order of the fields is clone size, J gene, V gene, D gene, CDR3 protein, CDR3 DNA. A D gene is named only where the DNA matches it firmly. Rows may omit the clone size; those that give it use once, few, many or a size class.

clone_size: few; j_call: TRBJ2-1; v_call: TRBV15; d_call: TRBD2; cdr3_aa: CATSSLAGGPNEQFF; cdr3_nt: TGTGCCACCAGCTCTCTCGCGGGAGGGCCCAATGAGCAGTTCTTC
clone_size: .; j_call: TRBJ2-7; v_call: TRBV28; d_call: TRBD1; cdr3_aa: CASREGTANSYEQYF; cdr3_nt: TGTGCCAGCAGGGAAGGGACAGCGAACTCCTACGAGCAGTACTTC
clone_size: .; j_call: TRBJ2-3; v_call: TRBV2; d_call: TRBD2; cdr3_aa: CASAPTSGPTDTQYF; cdr3_nt: TGTGCCAGCGCCCCGACTAGCGGGCCCACAGATACGCAGTATTTT
clone_size: once; j_call: TRBJ1-2; v_call: TRBV7-6; d_call: .; cdr3_aa: CASSPDRNYGYTF; cdr3_nt: TGTGCCAGCAGCCCCGACAGGAACTATGGCTACACCTTC
clone_size: .; j_call: TRBJ1-1; v_call: TRBV27; d_call: .; cdr3_aa: CASRSTMNTEAFF; cdr3_nt: TGTGCCAGCAGGTCCACTATGAACACTGAAGCTTTCTTT
clone_size: .; j_call: TRBJ2-2; v_call: TRBV4-3; d_call: TRBD2; cdr3_aa: CASSQGASGSRTGELFF; cdr3_nt: TGCGCCAGCAGCCAAGGGGCAAGCGGGAGTAGGACCGGGGAGCTGTTTTTT
clone_size: .; j_call: TRBJ1-1; v_call: TRBV13; d_call: .; cdr3_aa: CASSLARADTEAFF; cdr3_nt: TGTGCCAGCAGCTTAGCCAGGGCGGACACTGAAGCTTTCTTT
clone_size: .; j_call: TRBJ2-7; v_call: TRBV29-1; d_call: .; cdr3_aa: CSVSGLADSYEQYF; cdr3_nt: TGCAGCGTTTCCGGCCTAGCCGATTCCTACGAGCAGTACTTC
clone_size: .; j_call: TRBJ1-5; v_call: TRBV18; d_call: TRBD1; cdr3_aa: CASSNGQGNQPQHF; cdr3_nt: TGTGCCAGCTCCAACGGACAGGGCAATCAGCCCCAGCATTTT
clone_size: .; j_call: TRBJ1-4; v_call: TRBV2; d_call: TRBD1; cdr3_aa: CASSEGWTGREKLFF; cdr3_nt: TGTGCCAGCAGTGAAGGCTGGACAGGGCGCGAAAAACTGTTTTTT
clone_size: .; j_call: TRBJ2-2; v_call: TRBV19; d_call: TRBD2; cdr3_aa: CASSTGGGAQNTGELFF; cdr3_nt: TGTGCCAGTAGTACAGGCGGGGGGGCGCAGAACACCGGGGAGCTGTTTTTT
clone_size: .; j_call: TRBJ2-1; v_call: TRBV19; d_call: TRBD2; cdr3_aa: CASSTSGIGQFF; cdr3_nt: TGTGCCAGTAGTACTAGCGGGATTGGGCAGTTCTTC
clone_size: once; j_call: TRBJ2-7; v_call: TRBV5-6; d_call: .; cdr3_aa: CASSFRGTRAYEQYF; cdr3_nt: TGTGCCAGCAGCTTCCGGGGTACAAGAGCCTACGAGCAGTACTTC
clone_size: .; j_call: TRBJ1-1; v_call: TRBV27; d_call: .; cdr3_aa: CASSLRSGFDEAFF; cdr3_nt: TGTGCCAGCAGTTTAAGGTCAGGGTTCGATGAAGCTTTCTTT
clone_size: .; j_call: TRBJ2-5; v_call: TRBV19; d_call: .; cdr3_aa: CASSSGGKTQYF; cdr3_nt: TGTGCCAGTAGCTCGGGTGGAAAGACCCAGTACTTC
clone_size: .; j_call: TRBJ2-4; v_call: TRBV4-3; d_call: .; cdr3_aa: CASSHGGGGSGDIQYF; cdr3_nt: TGCGCCAGCAGCCATGGGGGAGGGGGGAGTGGGGACATTCAGTACTTC
clone_size: .; j_call: TRBJ1-6; v_call: TRBV7-2; d_call: .; cdr3_aa: CASSLVGRGSPLHF; cdr3_nt: TGTGCCAGCAGCTTAGTCGGCAGGGGTTCACCCCTCCACTTT
clone_size: .; j_call: TRBJ2-7; v_call: TRBV6-6; d_call: TRBD1; cdr3_aa: CASTPRGDSEQYF; cdr3_nt: TGTGCCAGCACCCCCCGTGGGGACAGCGAGCAGTACTTC
clone_size: few; j_call: TRBJ1-6; v_call: TRBV27; d_call: .; cdr3_aa: CASSLDRNGNSPLHF; cdr3_nt: TGTGCCAGCAGTTTGGACAGAAACGGTAATTCACCCCTCCACTTT
clone_size: .; j_call: TRBJ1-1; v_call: TRBV19; d_call: TRBD1; cdr3_aa: CASRTGGAEAFF; cdr3_nt: TGTGCCAGTAGAACAGGGGGGGCTGAAGCTTTCTTT
clone_size: once; j_call: TRBJ2-7; v_call: TRBV7-8; d_call: .; cdr3_aa: CASSLDRVYEQYF; cdr3_nt: TGTGCCAGCAGCTTAGACAGGGTCTACGAGCAGTACTTC
clone_size: .; j_call: TRBJ2-7; v_call: TRBV11-3; d_call: .; cdr3_aa: CASAPGTGKPGGYEQYF; cdr3_nt: TGTGCCAGCGCACCCGGGACTGGAAAACCAGGAGGCTACGAGCAGTACTTC
clone_size: once; j_call: TRBJ1-5; v_call: TRBV7-9; d_call: .; cdr3_aa: CASSPMGQSNQPQHF; cdr3_nt: TGTGCCAGCAGCCCAATGGGACAAAGCAATCAGCCCCAGCATTTT
clone_size: .; j_call: TRBJ2-3; v_call: TRBV29-1; d_call: .; cdr3_aa: CSVAESTDTQYF; cdr3_nt: TGCAGCGTGGCGGAGAGCACAGATACGCAGTATTTT
clone_size: .; j_call: TRBJ1-2; v_call: TRBV14; d_call: .; cdr3_aa: CASSQPTGGSRGYTF; cdr3_nt: TGTGCCAGCAGCCAACCGACAGGTGGTAGCCGTGGCTACACCTTC
clone_size: .; j_call: TRBJ1-1; v_call: TRBV29-1; d_call: .; cdr3_aa: CSVGGMNTEAFF; cdr3_nt: TGCAGCGTTGGGGGCATGAACACTGAAGCTTTCTTT